This TCR beta chain appears in the sequencing data of a study of blood T cell repertoires in COVID-19. The CDR3 has 16 residues. Per germline, CDR1 LGHNT and CDR2 FRNRAP. Trimming shortened V by 0 bases and J by 7 bases, and 19 bases separated the two germline ends. Study processing details: Reference gene primers were amplified, and this amplification served to estimate nucleated cell counts. Profiling relied on immunoSEQ multiplex PCR, and the TCRdb table lists in-frame clones only, not all of them. The V and J calls and clone size were taken over from that table, and D and trimming were inferred from the DNA. The table shows 240,000 or so clones, with approximately 90% occurring only once.

The specimen sequenced was peripheral blood. The chain is built from TRBV12-5 and TRBJ2-7, with D unclear. The sequence came from a man in his 60s who had recovered from COVID-19. CDR3 DNA sequence: TGTGCTAGTGGTTTGGTATTAGAAACAGTTTCTGTAGAGCAGTACTTC. Its translation: CASGLVLETVSVEQYF.